Listed here are 23 T cell receptor beta chains from one sample, sequenced in a study of tumor-infiltrating lymphocytes in primary liver carcinoma. The study extracted blood RNA from unsorted whole blood and also extracted germline DNA. TCR beta cDNA came from 400 to 500 ng total RNA, primed with a constant-region primer. ARM-PCR was slightly modified, and three nested multiplex PCR rounds with it gave rise to the TCR beta libraries. TRBV1-TRBV30 forward and Cbeta reverse primers drove the first two roughly 10-cycle rounds. MiXCR was run by TCRdb on the multiplex PCR reads, yielding one entry per CDR3 protein. In the table there are under 200,000 distinct CDR3 sequences, roughly 61% of which are singletons. The sequencing input was peripheral blood. The receptors stem from a woman aged 55-69 years with primary liver carcinoma and hepatitis B virus infection.

The CDR3 DNA is TGTGCCACCAGTGATTTACAAGCTAGCGGGAGCCGGGAGACCCAGTACTTC. Its protein product is CATSDLQASGSRETQYF. The chain carries TRBV24-1 and TRBJ2-5, with 10 bases matching TRBD2. This CDR3 is 17 amino acids long. V gave up 1 base and J gave up 5 bases; unmatched junction bases: 9. Germline CDR1 reads KGHDR; CDR2 reads SFDVKD.

The chain combines TRBV11-2 with TRBJ1-5; D not certain. This CDR3 region has 13 residues. V was shortened by 5 bases and J by 10 bases, with 15 bases between the two germline ends. Germline V gene lookup returns CDR1 SGHAT and CDR2 FQNNGV. CDR3 in amino acids: CASSTSLNDPQHF. The CDR3 coding sequence is TGTGCCAGCAGCACCAGTCTCAATGATCCCCAGCATTTT.

With regard to this clonotype: A read error may account for a junction end that differs from germline. The V gene is TRBV11-2, the J gene TRBJ2-2; 10 nucleotides line up with TRBD2. Germline CDR1 SGHAT, CDR2 FQNNGV. CDR3 length: 16 residues. Here the CDR3 DNA reads TGTGCCAGCAGCTTCCTAGCGGGAGTGGACACCTGGGAGCTGTTTTTT. It codes for CASSFLAGVDTWELFF.

The rearrangement uses TRBV28 and TRBJ2-7; the match to TRBD2 covers 10 bases. CDR1 and CDR2 (germline): MDHEN, SYDVKM. V shed 6 bases and J 3 bases; nucleotides not matched to a gene: 5. CDR3 size: 14 residues. The CDR3, as DNA: TGTGCCAGCAGGAACGGACTAGCGGTCTACGAGCAGTACTTC. It codes for CASRNGLAVYEQYF.

The chain has TRBV12-3 or TRBV12-4 and TRBJ2-6; D possibly corresponds to TRBD2 (6 bases). V lost 5 bases, J lost 0 bases, and 26 bases lay in between. The CDR3 loop spans 21 amino acids. This CDR3 reads CASSRTRLVPGRASGANVLTF. CDR3 nucleotide sequence: TGTGCCAGCAGTCGGACCCGACTAGTTCCCGGTCGGGCCTCTGGGGCCAACGTCCTGACTTTC.

This clonotype was observed at least ten times. The chain is built from TRBV6-2 or TRBV6-3 and TRBJ2-2; no clear D gene. In germline, CDR1 is MNHEY, CDR2 SVGEGT. Trimming stripped 0 bases from V and 0 bases from J, with 23 bases between. The CDR3 extends over 21 amino acids. DNA for the CDR3: TGTGCCAGCAGTTACTCATCTTTAACCCCTATGGCGAGCGCGAACACCGGGGAGCTGTTTTTT. It translates to CASSYSSLTPMASANTGELFF.

Points on this clonotype: A read error is likely, as this CDR3 ends without the conserved phenylalanine or tryptophan. CDR3 nucleotides: TGTGCCTGCAATCGAGGGGGCTTTTACAATGAGCAGTTCTTA. Translation: CACNRGGFYNEQFL. The chain couples TRBV30 to TRBJ2-1, with 7 bases identical to TRBD1. Germline V gene lookup returns CDR1 GTSNPN and CDR2 SVGIG (reference sequence). This CDR3 has 14 residues. Trimming at V came to 6 bases and at J to 4 bases, leaving 9 bases not matched to a gene.

As to this clonotype: At one end the junction does not follow the germline gene, possibly because of a read error. The CDR3, as DNA: TGTGCCAACAGCCAGCTGGACAGCGGCACAGATATGCAGTATTTT. Amino acids: CANSQLDSGTDMQYF. This chain connects TRBV14 to TRBJ2-3, with D perhaps TRBD1 (6 bases). The CDR3 contains 15 residues. Looked up from germline, CDR1 is SGHDN and CDR2 is FVKESK.

The chain carries TRBV5-1 and TRBJ2-5; a weak D match, TRBD2 (5 bases). In germline, CDR1 is SGHRS, CDR2 YFSETQ. The germline V and J ends were trimmed by 1 base and 4 bases, with 8 bases remaining between them. The CDR3 runs to 13 residues. DNA for the CDR3: TGCGCCAGCAGCTTGTACGGAGGAGAGACCCAGTACTTC. Translated, it gives CASSLYGGETQYF.

J is TRBJ2-3 and V is TRBV11-2; 7 bases match TRBD2. CDR1 and CDR2 from the germline V gene are SGHAT and FQNNGV. This CDR3 is 17 amino acids long. J gave up 6 bases and V 5 bases, and 17 bases lay outside the gene matches. The CDR3 nucleotides read TGTGCCAGCAGCCCGAGGAGTCTGGCGGGAGTTGCGGATACGCAGTATTTT. Its protein is CASSPRSLAGVADTQYF.

As to this clonotype: The junction and the germline gene differ at one end; a read error may be behind it. The rearrangement links TRBV29-1 to TRBJ2-3; 10 positions agree with TRBD2. This CDR3 is built from 19 residues. Germline-derived CDR1 and CDR2 are SQVTM and ANQGSEA. CDR3 region: CSVVGTLAGSGSIADPQYF. The CDR3 DNA reads TGCAGCGTTGTGGGAACACTAGCGGGAAGTGGTAGTATCGCAGATCCGCAGTATTTT.

V is TRBV7-6 and J is TRBJ2-3; D gene unclear. The CDR3 totals 13 residues. Per the germline V gene, CDR1 is SGHVS and CDR2 is FNYEAQ. Trimming cost V 2 bases and J 5 bases, with 8 bases left between them. CDR3 sequence (DNA): TGTGCCAGCAGCTTACTAGAGTTAGATACGCAGTATTTT. Its protein is CASSLLELDTQYF.

The chain links TRBV29-1 to TRBJ2-7; the D gene is possibly TRBD2 (5 bases). In germline, CDR1 is SQVTM, CDR2 ANQGSEA. This CDR3 is built from 14 residues. Trimming pared 6 bases from V and 2 bases from J, leaving 17 bases between. CDR3 bases: TGCAGCGTGGCTAGGATAGCGAGAGCCTACGAGCAGTACTTC. The encoded protein is CSVARIARAYEQYF.

This rearrangement joins TRBV28 to TRBJ2-1; no reliable D call. Germline loops: CDR1 MDHEN, CDR2 SYDVKM. The V end lost 5 bases, the J end lost 6 bases, and 14 bases lay between the germline ends. The CDR3 covers 14 residues. The CDR3 bases are TGTGCCAGCAGTGCCTCCAGGAGAGTCAATGAGCAGTTCTTC. Amino acid sequence: CASSASRRVNEQFF.

Many counts were recorded for this clonotype. The chain has TRBV6-5 and TRBJ2-1; 9 bases align to TRBD2. Germline trimming cut 6 bases from V and 4 bases from J; bases unmatched to any gene: 7. There are 15 residues in the CDR3. CDR1 MNHEY and CDR2 SVGAGI come from the germline V gene. The CDR3 DNA reads TGTGCCAGCAGGGACCTAGCGGGACAATACAATGAGCAGTTCTTC. Translated: CASRDLAGQYNEQFF.

As concerns this clonotype: One junction end does not reproduce the germline sequence, and a read error may be involved. The chain couples TRBV11-3 to TRBJ1-1; no reliable D call. Germline V CDR1 and CDR2: SGHNT, YENEEA. The CDR3 totals 14 residues. Here the CDR3 reads CASSLQWPNSEAFF. The CDR3 DNA follows: TGTGCCAGCAGCTTACAGTGGCCAAACAGTGAAGCTTTCTTT.

About this clonotype: This could be a read error, since a much larger clone is one nucleotide away. The V call is TRBV10-3, the J call TRBJ2-5, with a tentative D call TRBD2 (7 bases). V lost 5 bases to trimming and J lost 4 bases, with 17 bases between them. This CDR3 has 15 amino acids. Germline assignment: CDR1 ENHRY and CDR2 SYGVKD. The CDR3 loop is CAISTPKGGRETQYF. The CDR3 bases are TGTGCCATCAGTACACCCAAGGGGGGGCGAGAGACCCAGTACTTC.

A remark on this clonotype: Germline and junction disagree at one end, which may indicate a read error. This chain uses TRBV11-2 with TRBJ2-3; TRBD2 aligns across 10 bases. The germline gives CDR1 SGHAT, CDR2 FQNNGV. The CDR3 extends over 20 amino acids. The CDR3: CASSLDISGLAGEGIDTQYF. The CDR3 coding sequence is TGTGCCAGCAGCTTAGATATAAGTGGGCTAGCGGGAGAAGGGATAGATACGCAGTACTTT.

This clonotype was counted a few times. The genes are TRBV4-2 and TRBJ2-7, with D perhaps matching TRBD1 (5 bases). V lost 1 base and J lost 5, with 12 bases in between. The length of the CDR3 is 14 residues. Per germline, CDR1 LGHNA and CDR2 YNFKEQ. The CDR3 sequence is CASSQGQGLDEQYF. The CDR3 bases are TGTGCCAGCAGCCAAGGGCAGGGTCTAGACGAGCAGTACTTC.

Turning to this clonotype: Sequence at one end of the junction differs from germline and may be a read error. This chain's CDR3 is CVWSDTDTQYF. The CDR3 region has the DNA TGTGTCTGGAGTGACACAGATACGCAGTATTTT. This chain connects TRBV30 to TRBJ2-3; no reliable D call. The CDR3 covers 11 residues. Germline-derived CDR1 and CDR2 are GTSNPN and SVGIG (reference sequence).

A remark on this clonotype: A much larger clone lies one base from this, so it may be a read error. V is TRBV12-3 or TRBV12-4 and J is TRBJ2-1; TRBD2 agrees at 10 bases. Trimming removed 10 bases from V and 8 bases from J; junction bases left unmatched: 11. The CDR3 spans 14 residues. The CDR3 DNA is TGTGCCAACAGGTGGGCTAGCGGGAGCGATGAGCAGTTCTTC. It translates to CANRWASGSDEQFF.

The chain recombines TRBV6-2 or TRBV6-3 with TRBJ1-5; no clear D. This CDR3 contains 15 residues. Germline V gene lookup returns CDR1 MNHEY and CDR2 SVGEGT. Trimming removed 2 bases at V and 4 bases at J, with 12 bases between. CDR3 sequence (DNA): TGTGCCAGCAGTTACGGGTTACAGAGTAATCAGCCCCAGCATTTT. This translates into CASSYGLQSNQPQHF.

The chain combines TRBV5-1 with TRBJ2-2; weak D call: TRBD1 (5 bases). Germline V gene sequence: CDR1 SGHRS, CDR2 YFSETQ. The CDR3 contains 14 residues. Trimming took 2 bases from V and 1 from J, leaving 6 bases between them. CDR3 coding DNA: TGCGCCAGCAGCTTTCAGGGGAACACCGGGGAGCTGTTTTTT. Encoded protein: CASSFQGNTGELFF.